This T cell receptor beta chain was identified in a study of T cell responses to AZD1222 COVID-19 vaccine. Produced via immunoSEQ multiplex PCR; TCRdb's table is partial and in-frame only. The repertoire consists of 180,000 or so clones, with about nine tenths occurring once and the leading ten covering approximately 1.9%. CDR1 is MNHNY and CDR2 is SVGAGI in the germline V gene (reference sequence). Trimming removed 4 bases at V and 2 bases at J, with 8 bases between. The CDR3 is made up of 13 amino acids. V and J are TRBV6-6 and TRBJ1-2; D perhaps matches TRBD1 (6 bases). This receptor was identified in an adult who received the AZD1222 COVID-19 vaccine. Sample: peripheral blood, taken 28 days after the second AZD1222 dose. The CDR3 bases are TGTGCCAGCAGTTTGGGACAAAACTATGGCTACACCTTC. It encodes CASSLGQNYGYTF.